This T cell receptor beta chain was observed in a study of blood T cell repertoires in COVID-19. Study overall: PBMCs, B-cell-depleted T cells, or T cells provided the cDNA or gDNA that made up the material.

The V end lost 6 bases, the J end lost 3 bases, and 6 bases lay between the germline ends. From germline, CDR1 is MDHEN and CDR2 SYDVKM. The CDR3 has 12 residues. How the authors handled the data: Nucleated cell number was recorded as an estimate derived from reference gene primer amplification. Measured with immunoSEQ multiplex PCR; TCRdb has only the in-frame clones, and not every one. V, J and clone size derive from that table, while D and trimming were established from the DNA sequence. The sample yields around 250,000 clones, about 80% seen once. This clone occurred once. Input material: peripheral blood. This rearrangement joins TRBV28 to TRBJ1-5; possibly TRBD1 for D (5 bases). This clonotype originated in a woman of 80 years or more with acute or convalescent COVID-19. The CDR3 sequence: CASRQVNQPQHF. CDR3 nucleotide sequence: TGTGCCAGCAGACAGGTCAATCAGCCCCAGCATTTT.